Following are 21 T cell receptor beta chains from one sample sequenced in a study of graft-versus-host responses after intestinal transplantation. The method was immunoSEQ multiplex PCR; TCRdb's version includes in-frame clones alone and lacks a portion of them. This sample carries about 10,000 clones, 90% to 95% of them seen once, and the ten largest clones take 4% to 5.5%. Material: PBMCs, obtained around 74 days after transplant. Every receptor here comes from a human patient who received an intestinal transplant, so some T cells may come from the graft donor.

V gene TRBV11-2 combines with J gene TRBJ1-3, with a possible D match to TRBD1 (5 bases). Trimming took 5 bases from V and 4 from J, leaving 15 bases between them. The germline V gene encodes CDR1 SGHAT and CDR2 FQNNGV. The CDR3 contains 15 residues. The CDR3 here is CASSIRQSLGNTIYF. The CDR3 DNA is TGTGCCAGCAGCATAAGACAGTCCCTCGGAAACACCATATATTTT. Looking up the rest from reference TRBV11-2 and TRBJ1-3 gives the full variable domain: EAGVAQSPRYKIIEKRQSVAFWCNPISGHATLYWYQQILGQGPKLLIQFQNNGVVDDSQLPKDRFSAERLKGVDSTLKIQPAKLEDSAVYLCASSIRQSLGNTIYFGEGSWLTVV.

The chain has TRBV19 and TRBJ1-4; TRBD1 matches at 7 bases. Trimming removed 3 bases from V and 0 bases from J; junction bases left unmatched: 1. CDR1 and CDR2 (germline): LNHDA, SQIVND (reference sequence). The CDR3 covers 15 residues. The CDR3, as DNA: TGTGCCAGTAGTATGGGGACAGCAACTAATGAAAAACTGTTTTTT. This sequence encodes CASSMGTATNEKLFF.

This clone appeared a single time. The CDR3 reads CASSFRRSSEQYF. CDR3 DNA: TGTGCCAGCAGTTTCCGACGGAGTTCAGAGCAGTACTTC. This chain links TRBV27 with TRBJ2-7, with no clear D. The ends were cut back, 3 bases at V and 7 bases at J, with 13 bases in the middle. The V gene's germline CDR1 is MNHEY and CDR2 SMNVEV (reference sequence). The CDR3 length is 13 residues.

This sequence joins TRBV19 and TRBJ2-1; D gene ambiguous. The ends were cut back, 4 bases at V and 6 bases at J, with 7 bases in the middle. The length of the CDR3 is 12 residues. The germline V gene has CDR1 LNHDA and CDR2 SQIVND (reference sequence). The DNA for the CDR3 is TGTGCCAGTAGTAACCTAGGCAATGAGCAGTTCTTC. The encoded protein is CASSNLGNEQFF.

This clone is a singleton in its sample. This chain joins TRBV11-2 and TRBJ2-7; no clear D gene. V lost 1 base to trimming and J lost 6 bases, with 13 bases between them. Germline lookup yields CDR1 SGHAT and CDR2 FQNNGV. This CDR3 contains 14 residues. CDR3 protein: CASSLGLGSAEQYF. The CDR3 region has the DNA TGTGCCAGCAGCTTAGGGCTGGGTTCCGCCGAGCAGTACTTC.

The CDR3: CASSPRKGLAGGTGTDTQYF. CDR3 in DNA: TGTGCCAGCAGTCCTCGGAAGGGACTAGCGGGAGGTACCGGCACAGATACGCAGTATTTT. This chain links TRBV27 with TRBJ2-3; 15 positions agree with TRBD2. J gave up 1 base and V 5 bases, and 13 bases lay outside the gene matches. Germline CDR1 MNHEY, CDR2 SMNVEV (reference sequence). CDR3 size: 20 residues.

This rearrangement joins TRBV6-1 to TRBJ1-6; D is uncertain. The CDR3 covers 16 residues. Trimming pared 2 bases from V and 7 bases from J, leaving 15 bases between. CDR1 is MNHNS and CDR2 is SASEGT in the germline V gene. CDR3 loop: CASSEIEEAWNSPLHF. DNA for the CDR3: TGTGCCAGCAGTGAAATCGAGGAAGCTTGGAATTCACCCCTCCACTTT.

The chain joins TRBV19 to TRBJ2-3; 10 positions match TRBD2. CDR1 and CDR2 from the germline V gene are LNHDA and SQIVND (reference sequence). After removal of 3 bases from V and 4 bases from J, the junction contained 4 bases not matched to a gene. The CDR3 contains 15 residues. The CDR3 is CASSISGRLSDTQYF. The CDR3 DNA sequence: TGTGCCAGTAGTATTAGCGGGAGGTTGTCAGATACGCAGTATTTT.

The chain has TRBV7-9 and TRBJ2-5; 11 bases fit TRBD2. This CDR3 is 16 amino acids long. With 4 bases clipped from V and 3 bases from J, the junction kept 7 bases outside the gene matches. The germline V gene has CDR1 SEHNR and CDR2 FQNEAQ (reference sequence). CDR3 DNA sequence: TGTGCCAGCAGCTCAATACTAGCGGGAGCGGAAGAGACCCAGTACTTC. Translation gives CASSSILAGAEETQYF.

The V gene is TRBV14, the J gene TRBJ1-2; TRBD1 matches 9 bases. The V and J ends lost 3 bases and 2 bases, in that order; junction bases with no gene match: 7. CDR1 and CDR2 from the germline V gene are SGHDN and FVKESK. This CDR3 comprises 16 residues. CDR3 sequence: CASSHGPGTGNYGYTF. As DNA, the CDR3 is TGTGCCAGCAGCCATGGTCCCGGGACAGGGAACTATGGCTACACCTTC.

V usage is TRBV28 and J usage is TRBJ2-5; 8 bases line up with TRBD1. Germline CDR1 MDHEN, CDR2 SYDVKM. The ends lost 3 bases at V and 3 bases at J; junction bases unmatched: 6. This CDR3 region has 15 residues. DNA for the CDR3: TGTGCCAGCAGTTTGCCCGACAGGGGCAAAGAGACCCAGTACTTC. This sequence encodes CASSLPDRGKETQYF.

The rearrangement joins TRBV7-3 to TRBJ2-3, with 7 bases that match TRBD2. CDR3 size: 16 residues. Germline values: CDR1 SGHTA, CDR2 FQGTGA. With V trimmed by 1 base and J by 2 bases, 6 bases remained unmatched. The DNA of the CDR3 is TGTGCCAGCAGCTTAATTGGCGGGAGCGCCACAGATACGCAGTATTTT. The encoded protein is CASSLIGGSATDTQYF.

CDR3 sequence: CASSPQGSGANVLTF. The CDR3 bases are TGTGCCAGCAGCCCACAGGGGTCTGGGGCCAACGTCCTGACTTTC. The chain joins TRBV27 to TRBJ2-6; 7 bases match TRBD1. The CDR3 loop spans 15 amino acids. Per the germline V gene, CDR1 is MNHEY and CDR2 is SMNVEV (reference sequence). V was pared by 6 bases and J by 1 base, with 3 bases of the junction left unmatched.

The V call is TRBV16, the J call TRBJ2-7; 9 nucleotides align to TRBD2. This CDR3 region has 16 residues. With V trimmed by 3 bases and J by 2 bases, 8 bases remained unmatched. The germline V gene has CDR1 KGHSY and CDR2 FQNENV. The CDR3 DNA is TGTGCCAGCAGCCAGCGTGCGGGACTAGCACCCTACGAGCAGTACTTC. This encodes CASSQRAGLAPYEQYF.

The gene calls are TRBV27 and TRBJ2-1, with TRBD1 as a possible D gene (5 bases). The CDR3 has 15 amino acids. The V and J ends lost 8 bases and 4 bases respectively, with 18 bases between them. Germline-derived CDR1 and CDR2 are MNHEY and SMNVEV (reference sequence). CDR3 sequence: CASGRQLKPYNEQFF. Here the CDR3 DNA reads TGTGCCAGCGGCAGACAGCTAAAACCGTACAATGAGCAGTTCTTC.

J is TRBJ2-1 and V is TRBV28; 8 bases are a match to TRBD1. This CDR3 is built from 15 residues. Germline V gives CDR1 MDHEN, CDR2 SYDVKM. Trimming at V came to 3 bases and at J to 6 bases, leaving 7 bases not matched to a gene. CDR3 sequence (DNA): TGTGCCAGCAGTTTGGTGACAGGGGTACGCAATGAGCAGTTCTTC. Translated, it gives CASSLVTGVRNEQFF.

The V and J genes are TRBV7-6 and TRBJ2-7, with D perhaps given as TRBD1 or TRBD2 (6 bases each). The CDR3 extends over 12 amino acids. CDR1 and CDR2 from the germline V gene are SGHVS and FNYEAQ. Trimming cost V 5 bases and J 4 bases, with 9 bases left between them. The DNA for the CDR3 is TGTGCCAGCAGCGGAGGGGGGTACGAGCAGTACTTC. This gives the protein CASSGGGYEQYF.

The V gene is TRBV11-2, the J gene TRBJ2-6; 11 bases are a match to TRBD1. Germline values: CDR1 SGHAT, CDR2 FQNNGV. The ends lost 5 bases at V and 2 bases at J; junction bases unmatched: 8. This CDR3 contains 18 residues. DNA of the CDR3: TGTGCCAGCAGCCGAGGACAGGGGGCGACGGCTGGGGCCAACGTCCTGACTTTC. The encoded protein is CASSRGQGATAGANVLTF.

V usage is TRBV28 and J usage is TRBJ2-5, with 7 bases aligning to TRBD1. CDR3 size: 13 residues. V shed 8 bases and J 1 base; nucleotides not matched to a gene: 4. From germline, CDR1 is MDHEN and CDR2 SYDVKM. CDR3 in DNA: TGTGCCAGCGGAGACAGGGTCCAAGAGACCCAGTACTTC. Translation: CASGDRVQETQYF.

With respect to this clone: A read error may produce the germline difference seen at one junction end. This chain uses TRBV13 with TRBJ2-1; perhaps TRBD2 as D (6 bases). CDR3 length equals 17 residues. CDR1 and CDR2 (germline): PRHDT, FYEKMQ (reference sequence). Here the CDR3 DNA reads TGTGCCAGCAGCGCCGGGTCTAGCGCCTTAACCCACAATGGGCAGTTCTTC. This encodes CASSAGSSALTHNGQFF.

The chain couples TRBV4-3 to TRBJ2-7, with 11 nucleotides matching TRBD1. Germline V lookup: CDR1 LGHNA, CDR2 YSLEER. Trimming cost V 0 bases and J 3 bases; bases outside gene matches: 1. The CDR3 sequence is 15 residues long. The CDR3 DNA sequence: TGCGCCAGCAGCCAAGACGGGACAGGGGGCTACGAGCAGTACTTC. This gives the protein CASSQDGTGGYEQYF.